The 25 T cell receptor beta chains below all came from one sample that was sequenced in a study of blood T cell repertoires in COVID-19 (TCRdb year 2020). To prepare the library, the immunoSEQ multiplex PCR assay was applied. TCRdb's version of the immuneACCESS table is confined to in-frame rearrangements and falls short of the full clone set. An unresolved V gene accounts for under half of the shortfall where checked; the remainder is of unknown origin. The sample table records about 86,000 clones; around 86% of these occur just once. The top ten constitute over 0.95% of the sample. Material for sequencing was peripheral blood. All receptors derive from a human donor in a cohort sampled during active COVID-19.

The CDR3, as DNA: TGCGCCAGCAGCTTGGCGGACAGGGGTGGCACAGATACGCAGTATTTT. This codes for CASSLADRGGTDTQYF. The chain joins TRBV5-1 to TRBJ2-3; 9 bases agree with TRBD1. The V gene end was trimmed by 0 bases and the J gene end by 1 base; junction bases not matched to a gene: 3. CDR1 and CDR2 from the germline V gene are SGHRS and YFSETQ. The CDR3 totals 16 residues.

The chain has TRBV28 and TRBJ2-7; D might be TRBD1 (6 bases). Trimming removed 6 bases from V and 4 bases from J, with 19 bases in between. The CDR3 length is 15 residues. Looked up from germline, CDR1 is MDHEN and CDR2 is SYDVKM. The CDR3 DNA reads TGTGCCAGCAGCCCCGAGACAGGTGCAACTTACGAGCAGTACTTC. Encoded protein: CASSPETGATYEQYF. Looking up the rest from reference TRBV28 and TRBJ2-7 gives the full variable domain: DVKVTQSSRYLVKRTGEKVFLECVQDMDHENMFWYRQDPGLGLRLIYFSYDVKMKEKGDIPEGYSVSREKKERFSLILESASTNQTSMYLCASSPETGATYEQYFGPGTRLTVT.

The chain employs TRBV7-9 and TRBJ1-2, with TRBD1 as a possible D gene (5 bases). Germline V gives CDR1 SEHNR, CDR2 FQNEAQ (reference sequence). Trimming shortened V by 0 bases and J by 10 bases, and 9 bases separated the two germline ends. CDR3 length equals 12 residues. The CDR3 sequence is CASSLAGGFYTF. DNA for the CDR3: TGTGCCAGCAGCTTAGCGGGGGGTTTCTACACCTTC. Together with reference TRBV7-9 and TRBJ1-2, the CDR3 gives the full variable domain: DTGVSQNPRHKITKRGQNVTFRCDPISEHNRLYWYRQTLGQGPEFLTYFQNEAQLEKSRLLSDRFSAERPKGSFSTLEIQRTEQGDSAMYLCASSLAGGFYTFGSGTRLTVV.

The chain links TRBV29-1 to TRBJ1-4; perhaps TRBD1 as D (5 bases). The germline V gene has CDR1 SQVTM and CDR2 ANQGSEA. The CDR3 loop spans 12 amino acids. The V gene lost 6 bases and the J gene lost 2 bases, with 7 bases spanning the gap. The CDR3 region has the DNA TGCAGCGTAGACAGTACTAATGAAAAACTGTTTTTT. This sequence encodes CSVDSTNEKLFF.

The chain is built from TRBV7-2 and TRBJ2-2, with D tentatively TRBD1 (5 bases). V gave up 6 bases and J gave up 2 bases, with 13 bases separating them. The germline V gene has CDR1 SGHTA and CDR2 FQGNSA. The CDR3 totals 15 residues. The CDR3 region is CASRPGHRNTGELFF. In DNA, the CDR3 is TGTGCCAGCAGACCAGGGCACAGAAACACCGGGGAGCTGTTTTTT. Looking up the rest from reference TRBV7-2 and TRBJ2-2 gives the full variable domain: GAGVSQSPSNKVTEKGKDVELRCDPISGHTALYWYRQSLGQGLEFLIYFQGNSAPDKSGLPSDRFSAERTGGSVSTLTIQRTQQEDSAVYLCASRPGHRNTGELFFGEGSRLTVL.

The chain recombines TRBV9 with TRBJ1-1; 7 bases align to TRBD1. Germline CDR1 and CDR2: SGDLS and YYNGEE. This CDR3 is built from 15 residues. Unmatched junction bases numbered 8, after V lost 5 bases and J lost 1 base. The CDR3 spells CASSPTGQRNTEAFF. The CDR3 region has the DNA TGTGCCAGCAGTCCAACGGGACAGAGGAACACTGAAGCTTTCTTT. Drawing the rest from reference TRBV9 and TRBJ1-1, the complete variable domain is DSGVTQTPKHLITATGQRVTLRCSPRSGDLSVYWYQQSLDQGLQFLIQYYNGEERAKGNILERFSAQQFPDLHSELNLSSLELGDSALYFCASSPTGQRNTEAFFGQGTRLTVV.

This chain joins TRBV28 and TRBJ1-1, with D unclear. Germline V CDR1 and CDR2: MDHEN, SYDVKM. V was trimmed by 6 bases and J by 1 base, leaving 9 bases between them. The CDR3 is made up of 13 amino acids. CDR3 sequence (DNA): TGTGCCAGCAGGCCCCCAGGGAACACTGAAGCTTTCTTT. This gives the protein CASRPPGNTEAFF. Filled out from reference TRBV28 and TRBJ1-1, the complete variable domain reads DVKVTQSSRYLVKRTGEKVFLECVQDMDHENMFWYRQDPGLGLRLIYFSYDVKMKEKGDIPEGYSVSREKKERFSLILESASTNQTSMYLCASRPPGNTEAFFGQGTRLTVV.

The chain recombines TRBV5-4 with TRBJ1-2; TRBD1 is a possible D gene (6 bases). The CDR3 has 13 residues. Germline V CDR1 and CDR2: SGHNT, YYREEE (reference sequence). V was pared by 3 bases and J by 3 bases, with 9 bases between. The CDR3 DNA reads TGTGCCAGCAGCTCCCGACAGGACTATGGCTACACCTTC. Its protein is CASSSRQDYGYTF. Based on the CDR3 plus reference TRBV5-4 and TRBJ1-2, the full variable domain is ETGVTQSPTHLIKTRGQQVTLRCSSQSGHNTVSWYQQALGQGPQFIFQYYREEENGRGNFPPRFSGLQFPNYSSELNVNALELDDSALYLCASSSRQDYGYTFGSGTRLTVV.

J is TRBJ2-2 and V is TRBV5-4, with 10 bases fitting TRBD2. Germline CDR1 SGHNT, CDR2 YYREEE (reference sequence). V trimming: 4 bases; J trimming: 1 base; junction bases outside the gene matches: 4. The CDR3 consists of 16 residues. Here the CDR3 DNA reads TGTGCCAGCAGCCCAATAGCGGGAGGGAACACCGGGGAGCTGTTTTTT. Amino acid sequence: CASSPIAGGNTGELFF.

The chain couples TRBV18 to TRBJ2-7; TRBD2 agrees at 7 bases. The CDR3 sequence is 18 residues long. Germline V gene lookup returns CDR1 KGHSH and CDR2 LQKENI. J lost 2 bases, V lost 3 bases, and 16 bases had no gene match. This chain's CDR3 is CASSPLPPTGGRPYEQYF. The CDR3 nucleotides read TGTGCCAGCTCACCCCTTCCTCCCACGGGAGGCCGCCCCTACGAGCAGTACTTC.

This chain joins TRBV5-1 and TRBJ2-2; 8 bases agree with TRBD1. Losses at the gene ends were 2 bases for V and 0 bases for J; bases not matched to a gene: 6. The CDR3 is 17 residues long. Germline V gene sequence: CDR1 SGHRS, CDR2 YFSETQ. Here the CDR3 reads CASSLSTTGANTGELFF. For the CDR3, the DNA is TGCGCCAGCAGCTTATCGACGACAGGGGCGAACACCGGGGAGCTGTTTTTT.

For the CDR3, the DNA is TGTGCCAGCAGCGACCAGCGGGATGGCACAGATACGCAGTATTTT. Residues: CASSDQRDGTDTQYF. The rearrangement uses TRBV2 and TRBJ2-3, with TRBD2 matching 7 bases. The CDR3 loop spans 15 amino acids. Trimming took 6 bases from V and 1 from J; bases not matched to a gene: 7. Germline V gives CDR1 SNHLY, CDR2 FYNNEI.

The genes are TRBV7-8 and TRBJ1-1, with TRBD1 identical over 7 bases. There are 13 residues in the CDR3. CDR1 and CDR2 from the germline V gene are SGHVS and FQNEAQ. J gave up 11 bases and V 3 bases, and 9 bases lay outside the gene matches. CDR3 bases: TGTGCCAGCAGCTTCGGGACAGTTATTTCGGCTTTCTTT. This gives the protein CASSFGTVISAFF.

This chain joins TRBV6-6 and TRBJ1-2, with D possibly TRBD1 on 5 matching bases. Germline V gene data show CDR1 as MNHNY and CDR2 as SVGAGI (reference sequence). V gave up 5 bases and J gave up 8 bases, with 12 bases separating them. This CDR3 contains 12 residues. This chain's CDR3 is CASSLGHEGYTF. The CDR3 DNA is TGTGCCAGCAGTCTCGGACACGAGGGCTACACCTTC.

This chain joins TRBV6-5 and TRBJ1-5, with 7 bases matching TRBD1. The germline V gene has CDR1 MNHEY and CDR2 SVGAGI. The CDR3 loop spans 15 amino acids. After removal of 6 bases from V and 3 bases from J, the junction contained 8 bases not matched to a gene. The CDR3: CASRSDRDNNQPQHF. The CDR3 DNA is TGTGCCAGCAGATCCGACAGGGATAACAATCAGCCCCAGCATTTT.

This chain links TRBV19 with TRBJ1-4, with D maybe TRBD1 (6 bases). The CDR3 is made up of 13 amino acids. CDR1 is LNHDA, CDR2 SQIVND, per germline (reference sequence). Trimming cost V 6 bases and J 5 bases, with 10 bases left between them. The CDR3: CASSQGPNEKLFF. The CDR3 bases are TGTGCCAGTAGCCAGGGGCCAAATGAAAAACTGTTTTTT.

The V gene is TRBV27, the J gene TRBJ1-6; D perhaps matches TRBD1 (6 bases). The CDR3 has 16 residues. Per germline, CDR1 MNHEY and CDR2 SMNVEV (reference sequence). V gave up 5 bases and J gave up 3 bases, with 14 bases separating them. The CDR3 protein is CASSTSGQSYNSPLHF. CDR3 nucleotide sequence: TGTGCCAGCAGTACATCCGGACAGAGCTATAATTCACCCCTCCACTTT.

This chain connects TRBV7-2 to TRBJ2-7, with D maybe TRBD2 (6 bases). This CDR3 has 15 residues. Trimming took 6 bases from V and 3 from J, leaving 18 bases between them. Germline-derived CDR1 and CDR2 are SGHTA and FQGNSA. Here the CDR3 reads CASSLGTGSVYEQYF. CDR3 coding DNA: TGTGCCAGCAGTCTGGGGACCGGGAGCGTCTACGAGCAGTACTTC.

The DNA for the CDR3 is TGTGCCAGGCGGGGGGAGCAGTACTTC. Translated: CARRGEQYF. The J gene is TRBJ2-7, the V gene TRBV19; TRBD2 matches at 7 bases. With V trimmed by 9 bases and J by 7 bases, 0 bases remained unmatched. The germline V gene has CDR1 LNHDA and CDR2 SQIVND (reference sequence). The CDR3 has 9 amino acids.

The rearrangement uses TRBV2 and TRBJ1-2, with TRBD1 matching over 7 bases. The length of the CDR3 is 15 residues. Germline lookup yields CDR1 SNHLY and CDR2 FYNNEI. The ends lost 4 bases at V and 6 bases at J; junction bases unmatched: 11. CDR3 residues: CASSALDRVRDGYTF. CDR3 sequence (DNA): TGTGCCAGCAGTGCCCTAGACAGGGTAAGGGATGGCTACACCTTC.

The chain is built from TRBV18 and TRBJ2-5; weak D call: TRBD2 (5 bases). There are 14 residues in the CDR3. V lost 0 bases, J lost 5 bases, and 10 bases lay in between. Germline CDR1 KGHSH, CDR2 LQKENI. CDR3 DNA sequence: TGTGCCAGCTCACCACCGGGCTCGGGGGAGACCCAGTACTTC. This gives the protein CASSPPGSGETQYF.

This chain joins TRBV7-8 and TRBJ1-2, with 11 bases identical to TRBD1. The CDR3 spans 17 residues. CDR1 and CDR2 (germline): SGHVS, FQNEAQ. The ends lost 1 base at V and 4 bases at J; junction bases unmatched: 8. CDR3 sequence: CASSLGRDRGNSYGYTF. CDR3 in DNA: TGTGCCAGCAGCTTAGGAAGGGACAGGGGGAATAGCTATGGCTACACCTTC.

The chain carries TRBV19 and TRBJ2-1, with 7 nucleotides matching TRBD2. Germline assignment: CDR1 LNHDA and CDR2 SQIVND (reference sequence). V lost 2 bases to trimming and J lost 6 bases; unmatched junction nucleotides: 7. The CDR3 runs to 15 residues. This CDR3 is CASSITTSNPNEQFF. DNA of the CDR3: TGTGCCAGTAGTATAACGACTAGCAACCCCAATGAGCAGTTCTTC.

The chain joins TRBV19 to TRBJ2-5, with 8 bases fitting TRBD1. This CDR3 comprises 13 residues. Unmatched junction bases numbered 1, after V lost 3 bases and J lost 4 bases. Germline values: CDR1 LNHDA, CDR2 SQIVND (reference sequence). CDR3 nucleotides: TGTGCCAGTAGTATCAGGGGGCGAGAGACCCAGTACTTC. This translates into CASSIRGRETQYF.

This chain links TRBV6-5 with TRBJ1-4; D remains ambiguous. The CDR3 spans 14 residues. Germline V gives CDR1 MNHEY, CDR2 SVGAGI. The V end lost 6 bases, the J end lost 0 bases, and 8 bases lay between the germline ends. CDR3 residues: CASRGHATNEKLFF. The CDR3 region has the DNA TGTGCCAGCAGGGGCCACGCAACTAATGAAAAACTGTTTTTT.